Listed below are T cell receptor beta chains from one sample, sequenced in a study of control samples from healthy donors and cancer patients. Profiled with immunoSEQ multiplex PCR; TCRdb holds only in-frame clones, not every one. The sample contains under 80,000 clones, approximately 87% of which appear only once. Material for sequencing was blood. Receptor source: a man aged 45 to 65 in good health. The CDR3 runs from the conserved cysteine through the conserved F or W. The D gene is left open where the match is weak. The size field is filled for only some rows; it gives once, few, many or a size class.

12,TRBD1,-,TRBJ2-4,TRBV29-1,TGCAGCGTCCGGACAGGGATGAACATTCAGTACTTC,CSVRTGMNIQYF
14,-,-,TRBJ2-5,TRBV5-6,TGTGCCAGCAGCCCCCTCAGGGTGCCGGAGACCCAGTACTTC,CASSPLRVPETQYF
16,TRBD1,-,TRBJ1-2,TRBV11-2,TGTGCCAGCAGCTTGGGTCGGACAGGAGGTCCCTATGGCTACACCTTC,CASSLGRTGGPYGYTF
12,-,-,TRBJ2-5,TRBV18,TGTGCCAGCTCACTAAGCGAGGAGACCCAGTACTTC,CASSLSEETQYF
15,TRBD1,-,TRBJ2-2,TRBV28,TGTGCCAGCCGGGGACAGGCGTTTAACACCGGGGAGCTGTTTTTT,CASRGQAFNTGELFF
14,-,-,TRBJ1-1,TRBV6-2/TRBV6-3,TGTGCCAGCAGTCCACTCGGCCTCGCAGCTGAAGCTTTCTTT,CASSPLGLAAEAFF
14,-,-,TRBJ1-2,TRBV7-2,TGTGCCAGCAGCTTAGCAAGCAGGGGCTATGGCTACACCTTC,CASSLASRGYGYTF
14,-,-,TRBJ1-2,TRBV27,TGTGCCAGCAGTTTGGGTGCGGGGCTAGATGGCTACACCTTC,CASSLGAGLDGYTF
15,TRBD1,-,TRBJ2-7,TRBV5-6,TGTGCCAGCAGCCTTCTGGGACAGGCCAGCTACGAGCAGTACTTC,CASSLLGQASYEQYF
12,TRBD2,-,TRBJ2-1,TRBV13,TGTGCCAGCAGCGGGAGGGGCAATGAGCAGTTCTTC,CASSGRGNEQFF
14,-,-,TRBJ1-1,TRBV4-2,TGTGCCAGCAGCAAGAGTGACGTGAACACTGAAGCTTTCTTT,CASSKSDVNTEAFF
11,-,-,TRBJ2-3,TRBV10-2,TGCGCCAGCAGCAACCCAGATACGCAGTATTTT,CASSNPDTQYF
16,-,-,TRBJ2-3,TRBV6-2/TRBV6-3,TGTGCCAGCAGTTATTGGGGCAGGGCGGTCGGGGATACGCAGTATTTT,CASSYWGRAVGDTQYF
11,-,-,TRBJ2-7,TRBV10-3,TGTGCCATCAGTGAGTTCGACGAGCAGTACTTC,CAISEFDEQYF
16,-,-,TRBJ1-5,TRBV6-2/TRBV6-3,TGTGCCAGCAGTCAAACCTTGGACGGTAGCAATCAGCCCCAGCATTTT,CASSQTLDGSNQPQHF
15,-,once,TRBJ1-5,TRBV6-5,TGTGCCAGCAGTTCACGGGCCCGGGGAGGGCAGCCCCAGCATTTT,CASSSRARGGQPQHF
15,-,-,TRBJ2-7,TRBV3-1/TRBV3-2,TGTGCCAGCAGCCAAGATCACAGGGCCGGCTACGAGCAGTACTTC,CASSQDHRAGYEQYF
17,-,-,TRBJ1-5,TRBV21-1,TGTGCCAGCAGCAATAACCTGGCTGGGGAGGGGGCGAAGCCCCAGCATTTT,CASSNNLAGEGAKPQHF
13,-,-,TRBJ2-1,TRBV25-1,TGTGCCAGCAGCCTCTGGGGGTACAATGAGCAGTTCTTC,CASSLWGYNEQFF